These 31 T cell receptor beta chains came from one sample sequenced in a study of T cell changes during pregnancy in multiple sclerosis. Repertoires were generated with immunoSEQ multiplex PCR, while TCRdb's copy carries only in-frame clones and drops some. The table shows around 40,000 clones, with roughly 91% occurring only once. This specimen consisted of CD8+ T cells from peripheral blood mononuclear cells, obtained in the second trimester of pregnancy. The receptors shown here come from a female donor with multiple sclerosis, enrolled in a pregnancy study.

This chain joins TRBV7-9 and TRBJ1-1, with TRBD1 matching 8 bases. Germline V gene sequence: CDR1 SEHNR, CDR2 FQNEAQ (reference sequence). J lost 7 bases, V lost 5 bases, and 12 bases had no gene match. The CDR3 consists of 15 residues. The CDR3 region has the DNA TGTGCCAGCAGCACCCCAGGGGGCGCTTATAGTGAAGCTTTCTTT. It specifies CASSTPGGAYSEAFF.

This sequence joins TRBV19 and TRBJ1-1; 7 bases agree with TRBD1. Looked up from germline, CDR1 is LNHDA and CDR2 is SQIVND (reference sequence). The CDR3 spans 14 residues. V was clipped by 3 bases and J by 11 bases; unmatched bases: 12. The CDR3 sequence is CASSIWERQGEAFF. CDR3 bases: TGTGCCAGTAGTATTTGGGAACGACAGGGTGAGGCTTTCTTT. The full variable domain, its missing parts supplied by reference TRBV19 and TRBJ1-1, is DGGITQSPKYLFRKEGQNVTLSCEQNLNHDAMYWYRQDPGQGLRLIYYSQIVNDFQKGDIAEGYSVSREKKESFPLTVTSAQKNPTAFYLCASSIWERQGEAFFGQGTRLTVV.

This chain uses TRBV9 with TRBJ2-1; no firm D call. CDR3 length: 17 residues. CDR1 is SGDLS, CDR2 YYNGEE, per germline. Trimming took off 4 bases at V and 11 bases at J, with 28 bases between the two ends. The chain's CDR3 is CASSLPPSMVAESKQFF. The CDR3 coding sequence is TGTGCCAGCAGCCTCCCGCCGAGTATGGTCGCGGAGAGCAAGCAGTTCTTC.

This chain links TRBV7-2 with TRBJ1-1; tentative D call: TRBD1 (5 bases). The CDR3 has 15 amino acids. V lost 2 bases and J lost 0, with 10 bases in between. CDR1 is SGHTA and CDR2 is FQGNSA in the germline V gene. The CDR3 region has the DNA TGTGCCAGCAGCTTAACTGACAGTCTGAACACTGAAGCTTTCTTT. It translates to CASSLTDSLNTEAFF.

V and J are TRBV5-6 and TRBJ2-7, with a possible D match to TRBD1 (6 bases). The germline V gene has CDR1 SGHDT and CDR2 YYEEEE. The CDR3 loop spans 14 amino acids. V was trimmed by 2 bases and J by 5 bases, leaving 14 bases between them. The CDR3 spells CASSFRDTNHEQYF. The CDR3 bases are TGTGCCAGCAGCTTCCGGGACACCAACCACGAGCAGTACTTC.

The genes are TRBV6-1 and TRBJ2-7; 12 bases line up with TRBD1. The length of the CDR3 is 14 residues. Germline V CDR1 and CDR2: MNHNS, SASEGT. V gave up 7 bases and J gave up 7 bases; unmatched junction bases: 8. CDR3 nucleotides: TGTGCCAGCAATCCGGGACAGGGGGCGGGGGAGCAGTACTTC. Protein sequence: CASNPGQGAGEQYF.

This chain uses TRBV27 with TRBJ2-1; 7 bases are shared with TRBD1. Germline values: CDR1 MNHEY, CDR2 SMNVEV (reference sequence). The CDR3 runs 17 residues. Trimming cost V 4 bases and J 0 bases; bases outside gene matches: 9. Here the CDR3 reads CASSSSGTASSYNEQFF. The DNA for the CDR3 is TGTGCCAGCAGTTCCTCCGGGACAGCGAGCTCCTACAATGAGCAGTTCTTC.

The chain links TRBV2 to TRBJ1-2; D gene unclear. Per germline, CDR1 SNHLY and CDR2 FYNNEI. V was clipped by 7 bases and J by 4 bases, with 10 bases between them. CDR3 size: 12 residues. CDR3 coding DNA: TGTGCCAGCATCGGTCCCCTCTATGGCTACACCTTC. Translated: CASIGPLYGYTF.

This clone has just one count. The chain joins TRBV10-1 to TRBJ2-4; D is perhaps TRBD2 (5 bases). This CDR3 region has 17 residues. Germline assignment: CDR1 WNHNN and CDR2 SYGVQD (reference sequence). Between the trimmed V and J ends, which lost 3 bases and 0 bases, there was a span of 15 bases. The CDR3 is CASSDKVYGGAKNIQYF. Here the CDR3 DNA reads TGCGCCAGCAGTGACAAGGTCTATGGAGGAGCCAAAAACATTCAGTACTTC.

The chain recombines TRBV1 with TRBJ2-5; the table's TRBD2 call for D was not verified on the DNA. TRBV1 is a pseudogene. The CDR3 is made up of 19 amino acids. CDR3 bases: TGCACCAGCAGCCATATGATGAGACTAGCGGGGGGGCTTTGGGAGACCCAGTACTTC. It is translated as CTSSHMMRLAGGLWETQYF.

The V and J genes are TRBV4-2 and TRBJ1-3; TRBD1 is a possible D gene (5 bases). This CDR3 comprises 17 residues. Germline V gives CDR1 LGHNA, CDR2 YNFKEQ. Trimming shortened V by 0 bases and J by 6 bases, and 18 bases separated the two germline ends. Written as DNA, the CDR3 is TGTGCCAGCAGCCAAGATATTACGGCAGGGCATTTAAACACCATATATTTT. Protein: CASSQDITAGHLNTIYF.

The CDR3 DNA follows: TGTGCCAGCATTAGCAGGGGAGACACTGAAGCTTTCTTT. Translation gives CASISRGDTEAFF. V usage is TRBV2 and J usage is TRBJ1-1, with D maybe TRBD1 (6 bases). CDR3 length: 13 amino acids. V was cut by 7 bases and J by 3 bases, with 12 bases left in between. Germline CDR1 is SNHLY and CDR2 is FYNNEI.

The chain recombines TRBV27 with TRBJ2-5; D gene unclear. V was pared by 4 bases and J by 1 base, with 10 bases between. CDR1 is MNHEY, CDR2 SMNVEV, per germline (reference sequence). The CDR3 totals 14 residues. Written as DNA, the CDR3 is TGTGCCAGCAGTTATGGGCAGACCCAAGAGACCCAGTACTTC. Its protein is CASSYGQTQETQYF.

The rearrangement joins TRBV4-3 to TRBJ2-7; 10 bases match TRBD1. The junction had 12 bases not matched to a gene; V was cut back by 0 bases and J by 13 bases. This CDR3 is built from 15 residues. Germline assignment: CDR1 LGHNA and CDR2 YSLEER. This chain's CDR3 is CASSQEASSGTGVYF. Written as DNA, the CDR3 is TGCGCCAGCAGCCAAGAGGCATCCTCCGGGACAGGGGTTTACTTC.

The chain uses TRBV12-5 and TRBJ2-2, with TRBD1 matching 7 bases. Germline V CDR1 and CDR2: LGHNT, FRNRAP. The CDR3 length is 18 residues. Trimming removed 2 bases from V and 3 bases from J; junction bases left unmatched: 12. Here the CDR3 reads CASGLLLDRPGYTGELFF. The CDR3 DNA sequence: TGTGCTAGTGGTTTGTTACTGGACAGGCCGGGGTACACCGGGGAGCTGTTTTTT.

The chain links TRBV4-3 to TRBJ2-1; 10 nucleotides line up with TRBD2. This CDR3 region has 18 residues. Germline loops: CDR1 LGHNA, CDR2 YSLEER. After removal of 0 bases from V and 7 bases from J, the junction contained 12 bases not matched to a gene. CDR3 region: CASSQDWVAGGSRNEQFF. DNA of the CDR3: TGCGCCAGCAGCCAAGATTGGGTAGCGGGGGGCTCTAGGAATGAGCAGTTCTTC.

This chain connects TRBV2 to TRBJ1-1, with no clear D. Germline values: CDR1 SNHLY, CDR2 FYNNEI. The V end was cut by 7 bases, the J end by 4 bases, with 16 bases between. The CDR3 consists of 14 residues. CDR3: CASIDRGGSTEAFF. The CDR3 DNA reads TGTGCCAGCATAGACCGGGGAGGAAGCACTGAAGCTTTCTTT.

This chain connects TRBV19 to TRBJ1-3; D not resolved. Germline-derived CDR1 and CDR2 are LNHDA and SQIVND (reference sequence). V was clipped by 7 bases and J by 2 bases, with 12 bases between them. There are 14 residues in the CDR3. CDR3 nucleotides: TGTGCCAGTAATCCAGGTCTTACTGGAAACACCATATATTTT. Amino acid sequence: CASNPGLTGNTIYF. The whole variable domain, remainder taken from reference TRBV19 and TRBJ1-3, is DGGITQSPKYLFRKEGQNVTLSCEQNLNHDAMYWYRQDPGQGLRLIYYSQIVNDFQKGDIAEGYSVSREKKESFPLTVTSAQKNPTAFYLCASNPGLTGNTIYFGEGSWLTVV.

The gene calls are TRBV27 and TRBJ1-1, with TRBD1 matching 8 bases. Germline CDR1 and CDR2: MNHEY and SMNVEV (reference sequence). J was trimmed by 0 bases and V by 4 bases; bases with no gene match: 16. This CDR3 contains 19 residues. The CDR3 nucleotides read TGTGCCAGCAGTTCTAGACTCCCCGGGACAGGACATATGAACACTGAAGCTTTCTTT. Translating it yields CASSSRLPGTGHMNTEAFF.

The chain links TRBV7-9 to TRBJ2-7, with TRBD1 as a possible D gene (6 bases). Per germline, CDR1 SEHNR and CDR2 FQNEAQ (reference sequence). CDR3 size: 16 residues. Trimming stripped 0 bases from V and 3 bases from J, with 15 bases between. The CDR3 nucleotides read TGTGCCAGCAGCTTAGCCCCGACAGGTCTAGACTACGAGCAGTACTTC. Protein: CASSLAPTGLDYEQYF.

The chain carries TRBV6-5 and TRBJ1-4; 8 bases fit TRBD1. After removal of 4 bases from V and 1 base from J, the junction contained 5 bases not matched to a gene. The CDR3 spans 16 residues. Germline assignment: CDR1 MNHEY and CDR2 SVGAGI. The CDR3 here is CASSSGQGVTNEKLFF. CDR3 DNA sequence: TGTGCCAGCAGTTCCGGACAGGGAGTAACTAATGAAAAACTGTTTTTT.

The chain recombines TRBV13 with TRBJ2-5; TRBD1 aligns across 9 bases. The CDR3 extends over 16 amino acids. CDR1 PRHDT and CDR2 FYEKMQ come from the germline V gene (reference sequence). With 0 bases clipped from V and 12 bases from J, the junction kept 14 bases outside the gene matches. CDR3 loop: CASSLGFRQGVIVEYF. The CDR3 DNA is TGTGCCAGCAGCTTAGGATTTCGACAGGGGGTAATAGTCGAGTACTTC.

This chain connects TRBV4-2 to TRBJ1-1, with D possibly matching TRBD1 (5 bases). The CDR3 has 16 residues. Germline V gene lookup returns CDR1 LGHNA and CDR2 YNFKEQ. V was trimmed by 2 bases and J by 6 bases, leaving 19 bases between them. The CDR3 DNA reads as TGTGCCAGCAGCCAAATACCCAGGAGGGGATCCCCTGAAGCTTTCTTT. This gives the protein CASSQIPRRGSPEAFF.

CDR3 nucleotide sequence: TGTGCCAGTAGTATGGGAGGGGTGACTGAAGCTTTCTTT. Its translation: CASSMGGVTEAFF. This chain uses TRBV19 with TRBJ1-1; D may be TRBD1 (5 bases). Germline V gene sequence: CDR1 LNHDA, CDR2 SQIVND (reference sequence). The germline V and J ends were trimmed by 3 bases and 5 bases, with 10 bases remaining between them. The CDR3 length is 13 residues.

The V and J genes are TRBV5-1 and TRBJ2-1; 8 nucleotides agree with TRBD2. J gave up 9 bases and V 2 bases, and 13 bases lay outside the gene matches. Germline loops: CDR1 SGHRS, CDR2 YFSETQ. The CDR3 consists of 16 residues. The chain's CDR3 is CASSLTSGSRSPEQFF. CDR3 nucleotide sequence: TGCGCCAGCAGCTTAACTAGCGGCAGCCGAAGCCCTGAGCAGTTCTTC. The whole variable domain, remainder taken from reference TRBV5-1 and TRBJ2-1, is KAGVTQTPRYLIKTRGQQVTLSCSPISGHRSVSWYQQTPGQGLQFLFEYFSETQRNKGNFPGRFSGRQFSNSRSEMNVSTLELGDSALYLCASSLTSGSRSPEQFFGPGTRLTVL.

V usage is TRBV7-7 and J usage is TRBJ2-2, with TRBD1 as a possible D gene (5 bases). There are 14 residues in the CDR3. Trimming took 4 bases from V and 3 from J, leaving 9 bases between them. Germline V gives CDR1 SSHAT, CDR2 FNYEAQ (reference sequence). CDR3 nucleotides: TGTGCCAGCAGCTCTCTACAGGACACCGGGGAGCTGTTTTTT. Its protein product is CASSSLQDTGELFF.

This clone showed up just a few times. The J gene is TRBJ1-1, the V gene TRBV27, with 7 bases that match TRBD1. The CDR3 runs 14 residues. V shed 5 bases, J shed 4 bases, and the junction held 7 bases outside the gene matches. From germline, CDR1 is MNHEY and CDR2 SMNVEV (reference sequence). CDR3 protein: CASSLRQGFTEAFF. As DNA, the CDR3 is TGTGCCAGCAGTCTGAGACAGGGCTTCACTGAAGCTTTCTTT.

The CDR3 loop is CASKKGQGGYEQYF. CDR3 bases: TGTGCCAGCAAAAAGGGACAGGGTGGATACGAGCAGTACTTC. V is TRBV2 and J is TRBJ2-7; TRBD1 matches at 9 bases. This CDR3 has 14 residues. Trimming cost V 7 bases and J 4 bases; bases outside gene matches: 8. CDR1 is SNHLY and CDR2 is FYNNEI in the germline V gene.

The J gene is TRBJ2-7, the V gene TRBV19, with TRBD1 matching over 9 bases. Germline V gene data show CDR1 as LNHDA and CDR2 as SQIVND (reference sequence). J lost 2 bases, V lost 10 bases, and 9 bases had no gene match. The CDR3 consists of 14 residues. The CDR3 spells CATRPGTGTYEQYF. CDR3 in DNA: TGTGCCACCCGACCCGGGACAGGGACCTACGAGCAGTACTTC.

The genes are TRBV5-1 and TRBJ2-2, with D possibly being TRBD1 (6 bases). The CDR3 loop spans 15 amino acids. Germline V lookup: CDR1 SGHRS, CDR2 YFSETQ. V lost 1 base and J lost 1, with 8 bases in between. CDR3 sequence reads: CASSLSRGNTGELFF. CDR3 DNA sequence: TGCGCCAGCAGCTTGTCCAGGGGGAACACCGGGGAGCTGTTTTTT.

The chain links TRBV6-4 to TRBJ2-3; 7 positions match TRBD2. The CDR3 runs to 12 residues. V dropped 8 bases and J dropped 4; count of bases not matched to a gene: 3. Germline CDR1 is MRHNA and CDR2 is SNTAGT. CDR3: CASATSADTQYF. DNA of the CDR3: TGTGCCAGCGCCACTAGCGCAGATACGCAGTATTTT.